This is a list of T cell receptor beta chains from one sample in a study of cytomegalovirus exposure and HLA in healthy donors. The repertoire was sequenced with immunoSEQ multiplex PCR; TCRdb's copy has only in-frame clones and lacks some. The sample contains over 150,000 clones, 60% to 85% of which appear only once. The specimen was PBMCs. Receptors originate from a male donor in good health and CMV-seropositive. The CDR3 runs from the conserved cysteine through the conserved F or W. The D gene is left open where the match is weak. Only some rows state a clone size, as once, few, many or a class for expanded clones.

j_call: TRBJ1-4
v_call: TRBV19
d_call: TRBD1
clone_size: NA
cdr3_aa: CASSSNRGEKLFF
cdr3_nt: TGTGCCAGTAGTAGTAACAGGGGTGAAAAACTGTTTTTT

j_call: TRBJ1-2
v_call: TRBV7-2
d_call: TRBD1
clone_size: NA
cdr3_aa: CASSLNSGQGYGYTF
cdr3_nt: TGTGCCAGCAGCTTAAATTCTGGACAGGGGTATGGCTACACCTTC

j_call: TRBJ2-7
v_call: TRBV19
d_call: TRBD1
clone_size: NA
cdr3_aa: CASSITGQGLVSSYEQYF
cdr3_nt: TGTGCCAGTAGTATAACGGGACAGGGTTTAGTTTCGTCCTACGAGCAGTACTTC

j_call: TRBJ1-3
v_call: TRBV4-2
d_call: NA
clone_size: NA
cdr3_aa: CASSAGGNTIYF
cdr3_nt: TGTGCCAGCAGCGCCGGTGGAAACACCATATATTTT

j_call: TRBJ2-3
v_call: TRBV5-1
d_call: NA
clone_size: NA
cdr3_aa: CASSLEIGVYASTDTQYF
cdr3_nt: TGCGCCAGCAGCTTGGAGATAGGGGTTTATGCTAGCACAGATACGCAGTATTTT

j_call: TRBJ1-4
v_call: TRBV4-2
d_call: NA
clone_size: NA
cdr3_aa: CASSQDPGGAVGEKLFF
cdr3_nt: TGTGCCAGCAGCCAAGATCCGGGGGGCGCAGTTGGGGAAAAACTGTTTTTT

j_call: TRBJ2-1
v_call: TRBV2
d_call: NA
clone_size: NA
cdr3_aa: CASSGVFSGVYNEQFF
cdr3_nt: TGTGCCAGCAGTGGGGTTTTTAGCGGAGTCTACAATGAGCAGTTCTTC

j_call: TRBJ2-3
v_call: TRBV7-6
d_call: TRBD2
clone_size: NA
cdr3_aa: CASSLVIAGGTDTQYF
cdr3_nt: TGTGCCAGCAGCTTAGTAATAGCGGGGGGCACAGATACGCAGTATTTT

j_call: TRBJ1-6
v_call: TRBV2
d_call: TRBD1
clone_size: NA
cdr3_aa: CASSRDREAHLHF
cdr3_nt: TGTGCCAGCAGCCGGGACAGGGAGGCTCACCTCCACTTT

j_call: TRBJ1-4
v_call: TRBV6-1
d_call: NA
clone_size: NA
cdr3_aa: CASSEPDKYNEKLFF
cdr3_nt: TGTGCCAGCAGTGAACCCGACAAGTATAATGAAAAACTGTTTTTT

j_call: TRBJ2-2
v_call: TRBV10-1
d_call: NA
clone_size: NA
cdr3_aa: CASSEQVNTGELFF
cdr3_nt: TGCGCCAGCAGTGAACAGGTTAACACCGGGGAGCTGTTTTTT

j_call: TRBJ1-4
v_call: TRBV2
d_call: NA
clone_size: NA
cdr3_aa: CASTPRQVRGEKLFF
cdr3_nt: TGTGCCAGCACCCCCCGACAGGTTAGAGGGGAAAAACTGTTTTTT

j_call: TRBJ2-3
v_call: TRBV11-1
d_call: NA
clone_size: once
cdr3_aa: CASSPGGTDTQYF
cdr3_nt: TGTGCCAGCAGCCCAGGGGGCACAGATACGCAGTATTTT

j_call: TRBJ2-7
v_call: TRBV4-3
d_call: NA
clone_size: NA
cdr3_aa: CASSQQEGAGYEQYF
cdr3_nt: TGCGCCAGCAGCCAGCAGGAGGGAGCGGGCTACGAGCAGTACTTC

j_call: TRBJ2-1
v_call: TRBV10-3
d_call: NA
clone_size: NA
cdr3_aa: CANGGGGAYNEQFF
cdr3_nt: TGTGCCAACGGAGGAGGGGGGGCCTACAATGAGCAGTTCTTC

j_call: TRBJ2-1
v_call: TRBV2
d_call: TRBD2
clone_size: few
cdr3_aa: CASREGLASYNEQFF
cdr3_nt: TGTGCCAGCAGAGAGGGACTAGCCTCCTACAATGAGCAGTTCTTC

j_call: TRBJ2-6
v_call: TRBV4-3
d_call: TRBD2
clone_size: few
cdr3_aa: CASSPIKIAGRSGANVLTF
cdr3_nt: TGCGCCAGCAGCCCCATCAAGATAGCGGGGCGCTCTGGGGCCAACGTCCTGACTTTC

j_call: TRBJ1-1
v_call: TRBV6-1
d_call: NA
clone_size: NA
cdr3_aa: CASSVALRNTEAFF
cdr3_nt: TGTGCCAGCAGTGTCGCATTGAGGAACACTGAAGCTTTCTTT

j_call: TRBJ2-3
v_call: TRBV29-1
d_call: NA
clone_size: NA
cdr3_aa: CSAAGGATEGTDTQYF
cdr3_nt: TGCAGCGCAGCTGGAGGGGCCACTGAGGGGACAGATACGCAGTATTTT

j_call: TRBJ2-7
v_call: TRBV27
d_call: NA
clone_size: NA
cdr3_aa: CASSFRGGGMSEQYF
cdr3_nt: TGTGCCAGCAGTTTCCGAGGGGGCGGGATGAGCGAGCAGTACTTC

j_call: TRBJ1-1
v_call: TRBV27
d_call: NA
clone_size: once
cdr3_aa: CATSGGGRTEAFF
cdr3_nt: TGTGCCACCTCGGGGGGGGGCAGGACTGAAGCTTTCTTT

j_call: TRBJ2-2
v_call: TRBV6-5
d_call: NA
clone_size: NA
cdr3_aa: CASRPDTFSGELFF
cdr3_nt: TGTGCCAGCCGGCCGGACACCTTCTCCGGGGAGCTGTTTTTT

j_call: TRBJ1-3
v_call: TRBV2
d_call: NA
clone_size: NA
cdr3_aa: CASRGDRSISGNTIYF
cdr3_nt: TGTGCCAGCAGAGGAGACAGGTCAATCTCTGGAAACACCATATATTTT

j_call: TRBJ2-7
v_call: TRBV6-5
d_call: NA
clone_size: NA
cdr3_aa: CASSSRSGASYEQYF
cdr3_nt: TGTGCCAGCAGTTCCCGTTCAGGGGCCTCCTACGAGCAGTACTTC

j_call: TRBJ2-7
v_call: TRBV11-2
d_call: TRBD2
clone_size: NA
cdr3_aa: CASSLERGAYEQYF
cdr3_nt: TGTGCCAGCAGCTTAGAACGGGGGGCCTACGAGCAGTACTTC

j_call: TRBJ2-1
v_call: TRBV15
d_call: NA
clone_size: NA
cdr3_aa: CATSRGVSTGMRANEQFF
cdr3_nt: TGTGCCACCAGCAGAGGGGTGAGCACCGGGATGAGGGCCAATGAGCAGTTCTTC

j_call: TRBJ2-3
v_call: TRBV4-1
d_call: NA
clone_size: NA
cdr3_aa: CASSHSSQGHTDTQYF
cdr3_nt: TGCGCCAGCAGCCACAGTTCGCAGGGGCACACAGATACGCAGTATTTT

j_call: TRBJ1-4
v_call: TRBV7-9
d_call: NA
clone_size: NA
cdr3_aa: CSSSPPPAGSNEKLFF
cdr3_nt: TGTTCCAGCAGCCCCCCCCCGGCAGGGTCTAATGAAAAACTGTTTTTT

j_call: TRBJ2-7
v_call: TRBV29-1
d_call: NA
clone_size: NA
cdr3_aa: CSFRDTERYEQYF
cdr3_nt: TGCAGCTTCCGGGACACCGAACGCTACGAGCAGTACTTC

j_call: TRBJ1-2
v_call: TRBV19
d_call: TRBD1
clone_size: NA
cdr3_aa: CASSIQVSGTGDGYTF
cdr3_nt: TGTGCCAGTAGTATACAAGTTTCCGGGACAGGAGATGGCTACACCTTC

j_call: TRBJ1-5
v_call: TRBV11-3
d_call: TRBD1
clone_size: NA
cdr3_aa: CASSREGADGNQPQHF
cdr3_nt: TGTGCCAGCAGCCGGGAGGGGGCTGATGGCAATCAGCCCCAGCATTTT

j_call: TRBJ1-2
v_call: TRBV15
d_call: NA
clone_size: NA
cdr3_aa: CATSRDIGTTYGYTF
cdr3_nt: TGTGCCACCAGCAGAGATATCGGGACAACCTATGGCTACACCTTC

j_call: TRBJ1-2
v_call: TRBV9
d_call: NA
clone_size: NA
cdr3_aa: CASGKTDAYGYTF
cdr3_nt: TGTGCCAGCGGCAAGACAGACGCTTATGGCTACACCTTC

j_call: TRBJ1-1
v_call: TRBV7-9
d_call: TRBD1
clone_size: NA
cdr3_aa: CASSRQGHTEAFF
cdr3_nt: TGTGCCAGCAGCCGACAGGGACACACTGAAGCTTTCTTT

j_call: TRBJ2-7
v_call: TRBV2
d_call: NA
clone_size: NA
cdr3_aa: CASSARETPSYEQYF
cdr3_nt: TGTGCCAGCAGTGCGCGGGAAACCCCCTCCTACGAGCAGTACTTC

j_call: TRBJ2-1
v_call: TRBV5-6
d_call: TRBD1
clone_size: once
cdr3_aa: CASRSTGDEQFF
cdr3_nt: TGTGCCAGCAGATCGACAGGGGATGAGCAGTTCTTC

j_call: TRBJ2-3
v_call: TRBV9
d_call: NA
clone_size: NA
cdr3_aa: CASSKSGGYTDTQYF
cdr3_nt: TGTGCCAGCAGCAAATCGGGGGGCTACACAGATACGCAGTATTTT

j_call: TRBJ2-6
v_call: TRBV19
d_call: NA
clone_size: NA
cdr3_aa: CASHILPSSGANVLTF
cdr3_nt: TGTGCCTCCCACATTCTCCCTAGCTCTGGGGCCAACGTCCTGACTTTC

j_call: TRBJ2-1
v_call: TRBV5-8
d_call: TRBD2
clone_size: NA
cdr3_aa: CASSLVGGNYNEQFF
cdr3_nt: TGTGCCAGCAGCTTGGTGGGGGGGAACTACAATGAGCAGTTCTTC

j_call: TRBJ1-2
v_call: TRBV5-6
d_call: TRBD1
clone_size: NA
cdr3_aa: CASSPGTGRNNYGYTF
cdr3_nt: TGTGCCAGCAGCCCCGGGACAGGGCGGAATAACTATGGCTACACCTTC

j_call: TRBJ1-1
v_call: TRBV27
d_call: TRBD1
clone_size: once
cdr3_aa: CASRGAGQGKNTEAFF
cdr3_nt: TGTGCCAGCAGGGGTGCGGGACAGGGAAAGAACACTGAAGCTTTCTTT

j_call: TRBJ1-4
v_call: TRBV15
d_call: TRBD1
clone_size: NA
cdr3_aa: CATRELGQVNEKLFF
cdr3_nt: TGTGCCACCAGGGAGCTCGGACAGGTTAATGAAAAACTGTTTTTT

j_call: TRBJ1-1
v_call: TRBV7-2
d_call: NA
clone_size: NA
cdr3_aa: CASSLAGAAEAFF
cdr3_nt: TGTGCCAGCAGCTTGGCAGGGGCCGCTGAAGCTTTCTTT

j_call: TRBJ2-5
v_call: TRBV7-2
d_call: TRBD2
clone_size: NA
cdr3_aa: CASSLALGTSGKTQYF
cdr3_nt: TGTGCCAGCAGCTTAGCGCTGGGGACTAGTGGGAAGACCCAGTACTTC

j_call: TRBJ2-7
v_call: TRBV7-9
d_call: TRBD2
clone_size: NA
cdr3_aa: CASSLGGGEQYF
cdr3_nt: TGTGCCAGCAGCTTAGGGGGGGGCGAGCAGTACTTC

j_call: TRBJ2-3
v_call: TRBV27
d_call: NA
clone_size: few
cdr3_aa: CASGGLRGRGTDTQYF
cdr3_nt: TGTGCCAGCGGCGGATTGCGGGGGCGGGGCACAGATACGCAGTATTTT

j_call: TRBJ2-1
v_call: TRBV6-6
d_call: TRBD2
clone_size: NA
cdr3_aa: CASSYLAGGSYNEQFF
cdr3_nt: TGTGCCAGCAGTTACCTAGCGGGGGGGTCCTACAATGAGCAGTTCTTC